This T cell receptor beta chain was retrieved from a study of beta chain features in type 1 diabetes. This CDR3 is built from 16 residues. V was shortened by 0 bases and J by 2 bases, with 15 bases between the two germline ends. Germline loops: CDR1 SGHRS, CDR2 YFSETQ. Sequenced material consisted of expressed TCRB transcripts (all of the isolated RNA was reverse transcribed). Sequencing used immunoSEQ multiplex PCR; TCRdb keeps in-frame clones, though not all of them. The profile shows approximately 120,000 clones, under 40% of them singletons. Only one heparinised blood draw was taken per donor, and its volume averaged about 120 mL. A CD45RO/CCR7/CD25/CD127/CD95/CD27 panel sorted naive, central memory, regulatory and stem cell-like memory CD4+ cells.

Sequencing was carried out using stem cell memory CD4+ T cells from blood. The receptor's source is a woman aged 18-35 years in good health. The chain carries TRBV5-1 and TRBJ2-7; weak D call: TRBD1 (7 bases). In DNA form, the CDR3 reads TGCGCCAGCAGCTTGGCCTTCAGGGGGGAGGCCTACGAGCAGTACTTC. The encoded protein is CASSLAFRGEAYEQYF.